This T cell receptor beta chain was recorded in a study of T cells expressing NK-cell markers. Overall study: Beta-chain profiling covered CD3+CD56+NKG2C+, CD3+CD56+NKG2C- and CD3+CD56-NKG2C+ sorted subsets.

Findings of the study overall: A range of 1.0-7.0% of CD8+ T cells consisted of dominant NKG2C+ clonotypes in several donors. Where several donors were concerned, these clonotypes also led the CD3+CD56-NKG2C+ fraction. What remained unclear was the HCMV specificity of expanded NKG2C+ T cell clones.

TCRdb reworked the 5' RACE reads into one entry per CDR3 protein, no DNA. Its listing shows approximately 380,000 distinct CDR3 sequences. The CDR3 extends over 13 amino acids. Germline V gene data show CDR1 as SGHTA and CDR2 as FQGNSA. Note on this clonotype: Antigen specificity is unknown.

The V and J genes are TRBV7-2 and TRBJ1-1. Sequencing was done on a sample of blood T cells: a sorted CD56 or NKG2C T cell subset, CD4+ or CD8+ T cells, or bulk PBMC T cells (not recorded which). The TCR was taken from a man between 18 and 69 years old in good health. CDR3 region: CASSLETRTEAFF.